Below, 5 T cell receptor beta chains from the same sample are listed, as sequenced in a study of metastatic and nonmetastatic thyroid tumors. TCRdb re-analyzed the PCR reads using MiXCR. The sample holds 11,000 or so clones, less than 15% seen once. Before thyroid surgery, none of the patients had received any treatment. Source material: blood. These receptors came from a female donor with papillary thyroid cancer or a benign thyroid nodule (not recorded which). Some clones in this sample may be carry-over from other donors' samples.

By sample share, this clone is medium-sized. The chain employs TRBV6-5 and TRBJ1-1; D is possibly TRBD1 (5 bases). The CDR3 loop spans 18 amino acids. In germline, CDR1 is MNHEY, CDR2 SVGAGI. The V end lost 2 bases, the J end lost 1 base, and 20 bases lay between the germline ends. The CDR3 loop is CASSYGFGGFGSNTEAFF. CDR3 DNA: TGTGCCAGCAGTTACGGGTTCGGGGGGTTCGGGTCGAACACTGAAGCTTTCTTT.

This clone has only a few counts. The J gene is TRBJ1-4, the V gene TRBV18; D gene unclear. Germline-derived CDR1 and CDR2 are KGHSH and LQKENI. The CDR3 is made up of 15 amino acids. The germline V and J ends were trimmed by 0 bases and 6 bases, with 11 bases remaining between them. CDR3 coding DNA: TGTGCCAGCTCACCACCGGGCAGTTACTATGAAAAACTGTTTTTT. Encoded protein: CASSPPGSYYEKLFF.

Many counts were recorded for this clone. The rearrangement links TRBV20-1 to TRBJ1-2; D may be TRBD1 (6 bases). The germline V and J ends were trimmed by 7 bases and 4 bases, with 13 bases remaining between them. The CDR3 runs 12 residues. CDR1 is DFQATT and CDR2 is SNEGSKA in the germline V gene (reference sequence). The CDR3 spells CSGAGATYGYTF. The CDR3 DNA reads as TGCAGTGGGGCAGGGGCGACCTATGGCTACACCTTC.

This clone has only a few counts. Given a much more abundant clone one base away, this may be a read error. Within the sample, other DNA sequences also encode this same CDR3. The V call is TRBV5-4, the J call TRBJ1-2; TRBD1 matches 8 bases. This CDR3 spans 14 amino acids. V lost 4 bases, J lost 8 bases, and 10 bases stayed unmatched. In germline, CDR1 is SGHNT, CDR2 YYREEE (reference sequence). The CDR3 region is CASSPDRGPAGYTF. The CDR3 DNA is TGTGCCAGCAGCCCCGACAGGGGCCCAGCCGGCTACACCTTC.

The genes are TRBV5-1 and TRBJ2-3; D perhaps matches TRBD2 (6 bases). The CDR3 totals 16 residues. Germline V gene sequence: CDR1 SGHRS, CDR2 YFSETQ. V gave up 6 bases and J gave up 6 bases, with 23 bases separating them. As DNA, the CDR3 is TGCGCCAGCAACTCAGGGAGCGGGTGGGGGACGGATACGCAGTATTTT. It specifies CASNSGSGWGTDTQYF.